Following are 16 T cell receptor beta chains from one sample sequenced in a study of relationships among human T cell subsets. Semiquantitative ARM-PCR amplified T cell receptor alpha and beta CDR3 regions from mRNA. In ARM-PCR, communal superprimers followed tagged nested gene-specific primers for exponential amplification. Using its own MiXCR run on the multiplex PCR reads, TCRdb lists one record per CDR3 protein. The sample has some 5,400 distinct CDR3 sequences; 60% to 70% are singletons. After negative selection with anti-CD4 multisort beads, CD8+ T cells were positively selected with anti-CD8 beads. Specimen: CD8+ T cells sorted from blood. The source is a man aged 35-49 years in good health.

This rearrangement joins TRBV28 to TRBJ1-5, with D uncertain. The CDR3 has 16 amino acids. Trimming left V 1 base short and J 0 bases short, with 10 bases between. Germline CDR1 reads MDHEN; CDR2 reads SYDVKM. CDR3 amino acids: CASSLFRESSNQPQHF. CDR3 in DNA: TGTGCCAGCAGTTTATTCCGGGAGAGTAGCAATCAGCCCCAGCATTTT.

The chain links TRBV20-1 to TRBJ2-3; 10 nucleotides line up with TRBD1. V gave up 5 bases and J gave up 4 bases; unmatched junction bases: 6. The CDR3 contains 14 residues. The germline V gene has CDR1 DFQATT and CDR2 SNEGSKA (reference sequence). The CDR3: CSAVRDRGADTQYF. The CDR3, as DNA: TGCAGTGCTGTCCGGGACAGGGGCGCAGATACGCAGTATTTT.

This clonotype has just a few counts. The chain joins TRBV7-9 to TRBJ1-2, with D hard to call. V lost 5 bases, J lost 10 bases, and 14 bases lay in between. This CDR3 is built from 12 residues. Germline CDR1 reads SEHNR; CDR2 reads FQNEAQ (reference sequence). Written as DNA, the CDR3 is TGTGCCAGCAGCCCCTCAGGCTTCGACTACACCTTC. It is translated as CASSPSGFDYTF.

The V call is TRBV12-3 or TRBV12-4, the J call TRBJ2-5; tentative D call: TRBD1 (5 bases). V lost 0 bases, J lost 1 base, and 6 bases lay in between. CDR3 length: 14 amino acids. CDR3 residues: CASSLAQVQETQYF. DNA of the CDR3: TGTGCCAGCAGTTTAGCACAGGTCCAAGAGACCCAGTACTTC.

This rearrangement joins TRBV6-6 to TRBJ2-1; TRBD1 matches at 7 bases. The CDR3 loop spans 17 amino acids. Germline values: CDR1 MNHNY, CDR2 SVGAGI (reference sequence). The junction had 11 bases not matched to a gene; V was cut back by 0 bases and J by 6 bases. Written as DNA, the CDR3 is TGTGCCAGCAGTTACTCGAGAGCACAGGGGCGGTCCAATGAGCAGTTCTTC. Its translation is CASSYSRAQGRSNEQFF.

This rearrangement joins TRBV7-3 to TRBJ2-7; D gene ambiguous. The CDR3 consists of 13 residues. The germline V and J ends were trimmed by 1 base and 5 bases, with 9 bases remaining between them. The germline V gene encodes CDR1 SGHTA and CDR2 FQGTGA. Here the CDR3 reads CASSLNHRNEQYF. The CDR3 coding sequence is TGTGCCAGCAGCTTAAATCACCGGAACGAGCAGTACTTC.

The chain links TRBV27 to TRBJ1-1; D perhaps matches TRBD1 (5 bases). Trimming pared 10 bases from V and 4 bases from J, leaving 10 bases between. The CDR3 has 11 residues. Germline CDR1 MNHEY, CDR2 SMNVEV (reference sequence). DNA of the CDR3: TGTGCCACCTACGGGGGCACTGAAGCTTTCTTT. Encoded protein: CATYGGTEAFF.

Worth noting for this clonotype: Germline and junction disagree at one end, which may indicate a read error. The chain has TRBV5-4 and TRBJ2-1, with D possibly matching TRBD1 (6 bases). Germline V CDR1 and CDR2: SGHNT, YYREEE (reference sequence). The CDR3 loop spans 13 amino acids. The CDR3 nucleotides read TGCGCCAGCAGCTCCTGGACAGACAATGAGCAGTTCTTC. Protein: CASSSWTDNEQFF.

As to this clonotype: No conserved phenylalanine or tryptophan ends this CDR3, so it is likely a read error. The rearrangement uses TRBV19 and TRBJ2-1; TRBD2 is a possible D gene (6 bases). CDR1 and CDR2 from the germline V gene are LNHDA and SQIVND (reference sequence). The CDR3 contains 13 residues. The V and J ends lost 5 bases and 6 bases respectively, with 11 bases between them. CDR3 coding DNA: TGTGCCAGTAGTGCCACGGAGGGCAATGAGCAGTTCCTC. This codes for CASSATEGNEQFL.

The chain uses TRBV6-5 and TRBJ2-1, with 7 bases identical to TRBD2. With 2 bases clipped from V and 5 bases from J, the junction kept 6 bases outside the gene matches. The CDR3 contains 15 residues. Germline lookup yields CDR1 MNHEY and CDR2 SVGAGI. The CDR3 sequence is CASSYMAGVHNEQFF. In DNA, the CDR3 is TGTGCCAGCAGTTACATGGCGGGAGTCCACAATGAGCAGTTCTTC.

The chain is built from TRBV28 and TRBJ1-4; D unclear. CDR3 length: 14 residues. Trimming removed 3 bases from V and 7 bases from J, with 12 bases in between. Germline loops: CDR1 MDHEN, CDR2 SYDVKM. The CDR3 sequence is CASSFKPSGEKLFF. In DNA form, the CDR3 reads TGTGCCAGCAGTTTCAAGCCCTCAGGTGAAAAACTGTTTTTT.

This clonotype rates as medium-sized (0.01 to 0.1%). The rearrangement links TRBV28 to TRBJ2-1; D unclear. V was trimmed by 1 base and J by 0 bases, leaving 10 bases between them. Per the germline V gene, CDR1 is MDHEN and CDR2 is SYDVKM. CDR3 length: 16 residues. DNA of the CDR3: TGTGCCAGCAGTTTATTAGGTCCTGGCTCCTACAATGAGCAGTTCTTC. Its protein is CASSLLGPGSYNEQFF. The whole variable domain, filled in from reference TRBV28 and TRBJ2-1, reads DVKVTQSSRYLVKRTGEKVFLECVQDMDHENMFWYRQDPGLGLRLIYFSYDVKMKEKGDIPEGYSVSREKKERFSLILESASTNQTSMYLCASSLLGPGSYNEQFFGPGTRLTVL.

J is TRBJ2-1 and V is TRBV12-5; the D gene is possibly TRBD2 (5 bases). This CDR3 contains 13 residues. CDR1 and CDR2 (germline): LGHNT, FRNRAP. The V and J ends lost 4 bases and 8 bases respectively, with 12 bases between them. As DNA, the CDR3 is TGTGCTAGTGGTTCGAGTTTGGAGGATGAGCAGTTCTTC. Translation gives CASGSSLEDEQFF.

The rearrangement joins TRBV10-1 to TRBJ2-2; D is uncertain. V was clipped by 3 bases and J by 4 bases, with 3 bases between them. This CDR3 comprises 12 residues. CDR1 is WNHNN and CDR2 is SYGVQD in the germline V gene (reference sequence). The CDR3 sequence: CASSDGTGELFF. CDR3 nucleotide sequence: TGCGCCAGCAGTGATGGCACCGGGGAGCTGTTTTTT.

The genes are TRBV29-1 and TRBJ2-7; a weak D match, TRBD1 (6 bases). V was pared by 0 bases and J by 2 bases, with 14 bases between. Germline V CDR1 and CDR2: SQVTM, ANQGSEA. This CDR3 is built from 15 residues. CDR3 residues: CSVEDRAGAAYEQYF. The CDR3 DNA reads TGCAGCGTTGAAGATCGGGCAGGGGCGGCCTACGAGCAGTACTTC.

A few counts support this clonotype. This chain uses TRBV7-3 with TRBJ2-3; D is ambiguous. V lost 4 bases and J 4 bases, leaving 12 bases between the germline ends. CDR1 SGHTA and CDR2 FQGTGA come from the germline V gene. The CDR3 runs to 14 residues. As DNA, the CDR3 is TGTGCCAGCAGCTCGGACGGATTCTCAGATACGCAGTATTTT. Translating gives CASSSDGFSDTQYF.